Reported below is one T cell receptor (beta chain). TCRdb derives one entry per CDR3 protein from the 5' RACE reads, leaving out DNA. Its listing shows about 160,000 distinct CDR3 sequences. The CDR3 is 15 amino acids. CDR1 is LNHDA, CDR2 SQIVND, per germline (reference sequence). This record belongs to a study of monozygotic twins with inflammatory bowel disease. This TCR derives from a human donor with ulcerative colitis or Crohn's disease, or a healthy co-twin of an affected twin (not recorded which). The V gene is TRBV19, the J gene TRBJ1-5. The specimen sequenced was blood. This CDR3 is CASSSRGGNNQPQHF.